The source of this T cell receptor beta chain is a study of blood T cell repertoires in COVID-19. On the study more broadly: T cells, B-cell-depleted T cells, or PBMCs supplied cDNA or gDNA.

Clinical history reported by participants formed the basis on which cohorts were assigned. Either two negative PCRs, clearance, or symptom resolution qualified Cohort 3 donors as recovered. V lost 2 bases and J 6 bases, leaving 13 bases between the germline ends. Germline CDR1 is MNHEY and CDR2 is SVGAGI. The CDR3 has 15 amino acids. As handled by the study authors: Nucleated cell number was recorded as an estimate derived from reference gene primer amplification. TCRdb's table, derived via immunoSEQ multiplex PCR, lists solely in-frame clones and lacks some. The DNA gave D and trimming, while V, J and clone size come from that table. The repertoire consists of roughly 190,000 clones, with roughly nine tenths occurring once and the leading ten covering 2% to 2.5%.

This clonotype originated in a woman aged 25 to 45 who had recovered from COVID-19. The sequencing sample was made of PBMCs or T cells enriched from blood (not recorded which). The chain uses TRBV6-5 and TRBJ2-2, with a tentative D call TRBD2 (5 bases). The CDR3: CASSYRAGGPGELFF. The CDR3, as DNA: TGTGCCAGCAGTTACAGGGCAGGAGGTCCCGGGGAGCTGTTTTTT.